This entry concerns a single T cell receptor beta chain. Its antigen is currently unknown. The method was immunoSEQ multiplex PCR; TCRdb's version includes in-frame clones alone and lacks a portion of them. The sample shows tens of thousands of clones, 78% of them seen only once. The data derive from a study of T cells after posttransplantation cyclophosphamide. Whole-study findings and limits: Skin or GI-infiltrating T cells shared few TRB sequences with blood.

A marrow graft followed busulfan-fludarabine conditioning, with cyclophosphamide on days +3 and +4. The TCR was taken from a female patient aged 35 to 55 who received an allogeneic stem cell transplant from a related donor, was CMV-positive, and had no GVHD. The T cells may partly be graft donor cells. The source material was CD4+ T cells sorted from blood, sampled 1903 days after a stem cell transplant with posttransplant cyclophosphamide.

In nucleotides, the CDR3 is TGCGCCAGCAACCTGGCAGTTGGCGGGGGGCACCAAGAGACCCAGTACTTC. This sequence encodes CASNLAVGGGHQETQYF. V and J are TRBV5-1 and TRBJ2-5; 8 bases fit TRBD2. The CDR3 length is 17 residues. V was pared by 6 bases and J by 0 bases, with 13 bases of the junction left unmatched. Germline V gene sequence: CDR1 SGHRS, CDR2 YFSETQ.